The next 10 T cell receptor beta chains were all read from a single sample in a study of cytotoxic CD8 clonotypes in ibrutinib-treated CLL. Generated by immunoSEQ multiplex PCR, the TCRdb table keeps only in-frame clones and is missing some. The sample yields almost 250,000 clones, about three quarters seen once. The sequencing here drew on PBMCs, taken after 24 months of ibrutinib treatment. The receptors originated from a human donor with chronic lymphocytic leukemia.

This clone has only one observation. The J gene is TRBJ1-2, the V gene TRBV6-5, with no clear D. The CDR3 spans 12 residues. The germline V gene has CDR1 MNHEY and CDR2 SVGAGI. V was shortened by 8 bases and J by 7 bases, with 14 bases between the two germline ends. The CDR3 DNA reads TGTGCCAGCTCCCGTACCGAGGGTGGCTACACCTTC. Encoded protein: CASSRTEGGYTF.

This chain joins TRBV7-2 and TRBJ2-3, with D unclear. CDR3 length equals 11 residues. With 2 bases removed from V and 6 bases from J, the gap between germline ends came to 3 bases. In germline, CDR1 is SGHTA, CDR2 FQGNSA. The CDR3 DNA sequence: TGTGCCAGCAGCTTATCCGATACGCAGTATTTT. Translated, it gives CASSLSDTQYF.

The V call is TRBV6-5, the J call TRBJ2-7; D is ambiguous. This CDR3 contains 13 residues. V was trimmed by 0 bases and J by 3 bases, leaving 6 bases between them. In germline, CDR1 is MNHEY, CDR2 SVGAGI. The CDR3 coding sequence is TGTGCCAGCAGTTACTCGATAGACTACGAGCAGTACTTC. Amino acid sequence: CASSYSIDYEQYF.

The rearrangement uses TRBV10-3 and TRBJ2-1, with 8 positions matching TRBD2. The CDR3 covers 15 residues. Germline CDR1 ENHRY, CDR2 SYGVKD. V lost 2 bases and J lost 2; bases outside the gene matches: 2. CDR3 DNA: TGTGCCATCAGTGAGGCTAGCGGGCCCTACAATGAGCAGTTCTTC. Translation gives CAISEASGPYNEQFF.

This clone was seen just once. The CDR3 region has the DNA TGCACCAGCAGCCAAGATCCGGGACTAGTATCCCCAGATACGCAGTATTTT. This encodes CTSSQDPGLVSPDTQYF. This chain uses TRBV1 with TRBJ2-3; TRBD2, the table's D call, was not compared with the DNA. TRBV1 is a pseudogene. The length of the CDR3 is 17 residues.

This chain links TRBV28 with TRBJ2-7, with TRBD1 matching over 7 bases. J gave up 5 bases and V 4 bases, and 11 bases lay outside the gene matches. The CDR3 covers 15 residues. Per the germline V gene, CDR1 is MDHEN and CDR2 is SYDVKM. The CDR3 bases are TGTGCCAGCAGTTCCTTCCCGACAGGGTCGGACGAGCAGTACTTC. Translation gives CASSSFPTGSDEQYF.

This clone has more than one count but fewer than ten. The genes are TRBV6-5 and TRBJ2-4, with D possibly TRBD2 on 5 matching bases. Germline CDR1 is MNHEY and CDR2 is SVGAGI. The length of the CDR3 is 13 residues. The ends were cut back, 7 bases at V and 7 bases at J, with 14 bases in the middle. CDR3 amino acids: CASTDGLSNIQYF. The CDR3 coding sequence is TGTGCCAGCACCGACGGACTCTCCAACATTCAGTACTTC.

The genes are TRBV6-5 and TRBJ2-1; 8 bases line up with TRBD2. The junction had 9 bases not matched to a gene; V was cut back by 0 bases and J by 8 bases. Germline CDR1 and CDR2: MNHEY and SVGAGI. CDR3 size: 16 residues. The CDR3 reads CASSYSGRSGKDEQFF. The CDR3 DNA follows: TGTGCCAGCAGTTACTCGGGGCGTAGCGGGAAGGATGAGCAGTTCTTC.

V usage is TRBV7-2 and J usage is TRBJ2-7; 10 bases match TRBD2. The CDR3 is 17 residues long. J gave up 7 bases and V 7 bases, and 19 bases lay outside the gene matches. Germline CDR1 is SGHTA and CDR2 is FQGNSA. CDR3: CASTRTSGALKSGEQYF. The CDR3 DNA reads as TGTGCCAGCACCCGGACTAGCGGAGCCCTTAAGTCGGGGGAGCAGTACTTC.

V is TRBV4-2 and J is TRBJ2-7, with 11 bases identical to TRBD2. CDR3 size: 17 residues. The J segment lost 3 bases and the V segment lost 4 bases, leaving 11 bases of the junction unmatched. CDR1 and CDR2 from the germline V gene are LGHNA and YNFKEQ. CDR3 sequence reads: CASSLQGASGGNYEQYF. The CDR3 DNA sequence: TGTGCCAGCAGCCTCCAAGGGGCTAGCGGGGGGAACTACGAGCAGTACTTC.